These 8 T cell receptor beta chains were sequenced from one sample in a study of blood T cells in healthy people across ages (dated by TCRdb to between 2015 and 2016). Libraries were prepared through 5' RACE. The listed sequencing device is Illumina HiSeq 2500. The second PCR ran for roughly 7 to 12 cycles and used a J-beta primer mix along with a sample-barcoded 5' primer. Through fastp at Q25 and MiXCR, TCRdb rebuilt clones from the public reads, retaining in-frame beta chains. Merged by CDR3 protein, the rows form single entries marked with the most common genes and DNA. Counted in this sample were some 930,000 distinct CDR3 sequences; roughly 28% of them appeared once. The ten top clones hold around 9.6% of the sample. Another study also made use of these data, one on T cells of mothers and their children.

The sequenced sample was blood. These receptors came from a woman aged 40 to 50 in good health.

There are a few counts of this clonotype. The chain combines TRBV7-2 with TRBJ2-7, with D uncertain. This CDR3 has 13 residues. In germline, CDR1 is SGHTA, CDR2 FQGNSA. V was clipped by 4 bases and J by 3 bases, with 10 bases between them. The CDR3 reads CASSWGLNYEQYF. The CDR3 coding sequence is TGTGCCAGCAGCTGGGGTTTAAACTACGAGCAGTACTTC.

The chain combines TRBV5-1 with TRBJ2-5, with TRBD1 identical over 8 bases. The last part of the DNA fits TRBJ2-7 better; the J call may be wrong. The CDR3 extends over 15 amino acids. CDR1 is SGHRS and CDR2 is YFSETQ in the germline V gene. The CDR3 region has the DNA TGCGCCAGCAGCGCCGGGGACAGGCGGATGAACGAGCAGTACTTC. This gives the protein CASSAGDRRMNEQYF.

The rearrangement joins TRBV28 to TRBJ1-1; the match to TRBD1 covers 7 bases. Germline V gene lookup returns CDR1 MDHEN and CDR2 SYDVKM. The CDR3 has 16 amino acids. Unmatched junction bases numbered 14, after V lost 6 bases and J lost 4 bases. The DNA for the CDR3 is TGTGCCAGCAGCCCGAGGACAGGTAAAGGAGGCACTGAAGCTTTCTTT. It translates to CASSPRTGKGGTEAFF. The entire variable domain, with the rest obtained from reference TRBV28 and TRBJ1-1, is as follows: DVKVTQSSRYLVKRTGEKVFLECVQDMDHENMFWYRQDPGLGLRLIYFSYDVKMKEKGDIPEGYSVSREKKERFSLILESASTNQTSMYLCASSPRTGKGGTEAFFGQGTRLTVV.

This clonotype was seen at least ten times. V and J are TRBV7-9 and TRBJ2-7; the D gene could be TRBD1 or TRBD2 (5 bases each). Trimming stripped 2 bases from V and 4 bases from J, with 12 bases between. Per germline, CDR1 SEHNR and CDR2 FQNEAQ (reference sequence). This CDR3 has 14 amino acids. As DNA, the CDR3 is TGTGCCAGCAGCTTATTTGGGACCGGGTACGAGCAGTACTTC. This encodes CASSLFGTGYEQYF.

This clonotype has more than one count but fewer than ten. The genes are TRBV20-1 and TRBJ1-5, with TRBD1 matching 7 bases. Germline V lookup: CDR1 DFQATT, CDR2 SNEGSKA (reference sequence). The CDR3 length is 16 residues. J gave up 0 bases and V 2 bases, and 7 bases lay outside the gene matches. The CDR3 nucleotides read TGCAGTGCTAGACCCCCGACAGGGAATAGCAATCAGCCCCAGCATTTT. It translates to CSARPPTGNSNQPQHF.

J is TRBJ1-2 and V is TRBV19, with D possibly matching TRBD1 (5 bases). Per germline, CDR1 LNHDA and CDR2 SQIVND (reference sequence). The V gene lost 5 bases and the J gene lost 2 bases, with 21 bases spanning the gap. This CDR3 comprises 17 residues. Written as DNA, the CDR3 is TGTGCCAGTAGTGCCCACACTACGGGACCAAGGAACTATGGCTACACCTTC. Its protein product is CASSAHTTGPRNYGYTF.

This clonotype has ten or more counts. The chain couples TRBV9 to TRBJ2-5, with TRBD1 identical over 11 bases. Germline V lookup: CDR1 SGDLS, CDR2 YYNGEE. CDR3 size: 17 residues. Trimming removed 3 bases from V and 1 base from J; junction bases left unmatched: 8. Written as DNA, the CDR3 is TGTGCCAGCAGCGCCGGGACAGGGGGATCGCGCCAAGAGACCCAGTACTTC. Its protein is CASSAGTGGSRQETQYF.

This clonotype was detected only a few times. With a much larger clone just one base away, this may be a read error. The chain has TRBV7-9 and TRBJ2-5; maybe TRBD2 (5 bases). The V end lost 0 bases, the J end lost 0 bases, and 5 bases lay between the germline ends. Germline-derived CDR1 and CDR2 are SEHNR and FQNEAQ (reference sequence). The CDR3 extends over 14 amino acids. DNA of the CDR3: TGTGCCAGCAGCTTAGCTAGCGACCAAGAGACCCAGTACTTC. Its translation: CASSLASDQETQYF.